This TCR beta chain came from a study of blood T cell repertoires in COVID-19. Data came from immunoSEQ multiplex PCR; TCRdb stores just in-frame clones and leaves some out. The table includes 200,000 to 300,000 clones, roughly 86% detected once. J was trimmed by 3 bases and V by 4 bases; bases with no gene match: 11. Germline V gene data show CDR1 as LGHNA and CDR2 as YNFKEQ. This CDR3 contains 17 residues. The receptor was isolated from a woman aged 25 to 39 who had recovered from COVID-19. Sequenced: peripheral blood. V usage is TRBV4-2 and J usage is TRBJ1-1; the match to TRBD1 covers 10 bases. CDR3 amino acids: CASSPYDRGPPYTEAFF. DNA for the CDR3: TGTGCCAGCAGCCCCTATGACAGGGGGCCCCCCTACACTGAAGCTTTCTTT.